Following are 28 T cell receptor beta chains from one sample sequenced in a study of blood T cell repertoires in COVID-19. Clones were read by immunoSEQ multiplex PCR, and TCRdb kept only the in-frame ones, dropping some. This table holds some 160,000 clones, under 95% found once. Sequenced sample: peripheral blood. These receptors all come from a man aged 18 to 30 with COVID-19, enrolled during active disease.

The chain has TRBV27 and TRBJ2-1; 12 positions match TRBD2. J lost 15 bases, V lost 5 bases, and 20 bases had no gene match. In germline, CDR1 is MNHEY, CDR2 SMNVEV (reference sequence). The CDR3 loop spans 17 amino acids. CDR3 coding DNA: TGTGCCAGCAGTCTTACAACCGGGACTAGCGGGCCCACTCAGCCGTTCTTC. Translated, it gives CASSLTTGTSGPTQPFF.

This clone was detected once. This chain uses TRBV6-4 with TRBJ2-5; 7 bases are a match to TRBD2. The germline V gene encodes CDR1 MRHNA and CDR2 SNTAGT. The CDR3 extends over 15 amino acids. J was trimmed by 4 bases and V by 0 bases; bases with no gene match: 5. In DNA, the CDR3 is TGTGCCAGCAGTGACTCTGGCGGGAGACGAGAGACCCAGTACTTC. Residues: CASSDSGGRRETQYF.

The chain employs TRBV28 and TRBJ2-1; 12 nucleotides line up with TRBD2. Per the germline V gene, CDR1 is MDHEN and CDR2 is SYDVKM. With V trimmed by 6 bases and J by 3 bases, 9 bases remained unmatched. This CDR3 comprises 17 residues. The CDR3, as DNA: TGTGCCAGCAGACGCAGACTAGCGGGAGCACTCTACAATGAGCAGTTCTTC. As protein: CASRRRLAGALYNEQFF.

The chain uses TRBV9 and TRBJ1-2; 8 bases are shared with TRBD1. This CDR3 has 15 residues. From germline, CDR1 is SGDLS and CDR2 YYNGEE. The trim removed 3 bases at V and 4 bases at J, leaving 8 bases unmatched. The CDR3, as DNA: TGTGCCAGCAGCGCTGGGAACGGACAGGGCTATGGCTACACCTTC. It specifies CASSAGNGQGYGYTF. Drawing the rest from reference TRBV9 and TRBJ1-2, the complete variable domain is DSGVTQTPKHLITATGQRVTLRCSPRSGDLSVYWYQQSLDQGLQFLIQYYNGEERAKGNILERFSAQQFPDLHSELNLSSLELGDSALYFCASSAGNGQGYGYTFGSGTRLTVV.

The V gene is TRBV30, the J gene TRBJ1-3; 9 nucleotides agree with TRBD1. J was trimmed by 0 bases and V by 4 bases; bases with no gene match: 7. The CDR3 runs 16 residues. Germline loops: CDR1 GTSNPN, CDR2 SVGIG (reference sequence). This CDR3 is CAWTPDRGHSGNTIYF. CDR3 bases: TGTGCCTGGACCCCGGACAGGGGACACTCTGGAAACACCATATATTTT.

This chain links TRBV4-3 with TRBJ1-2; a weak D match, TRBD1 (6 bases). V was pared by 0 bases and J by 2 bases, with 13 bases between. Germline V gene lookup returns CDR1 LGHNA and CDR2 YSLEER. The CDR3 sequence is 16 residues long. The CDR3 region has the DNA TGCGCCAGCAGCCAAGAAGGGGCAGGGGCCAACTATGGCTACACCTTC. Its translation: CASSQEGAGANYGYTF.

Only one count was recorded for this clone. The chain couples TRBV19 to TRBJ2-2; 7 bases align to TRBD2. CDR3 length: 15 amino acids. With V trimmed by 6 bases and J by 4 bases, 8 bases remained unmatched. The V gene's germline CDR1 is LNHDA and CDR2 SQIVND (reference sequence). The CDR3 DNA follows: TGTGCCAGTAGACCGCGGGAGTTGGGCACCGGGGAGCTGTTTTTT. As protein: CASRPRELGTGELFF.

In its sample, this clone was seen a few times. J is TRBJ2-2 and V is TRBV25-1; D is undetermined. Germline CDR1 reads MGHDK; CDR2 reads SYGVNS. The CDR3 consists of 14 residues. The ends were cut back, 7 bases at V and 0 bases at J, with 9 bases in the middle. The CDR3 coding sequence is TGTGCCAGCACCAACAAACCGAACACCGGGGAGCTGTTTTTT. It translates to CASTNKPNTGELFF.

The chain has TRBV6-2 or TRBV6-3 and TRBJ1-2; D unclear. The CDR3 covers 17 residues. CDR1 and CDR2 (germline): MNHEY, SVGEGT. Trimming cost V 2 bases and J 2 bases, with 18 bases left between them. CDR3 protein: CASSYPGHPAENYGYTF. CDR3 nucleotide sequence: TGTGCCAGCAGTTACCCGGGTCACCCGGCAGAGAACTATGGCTACACCTTC.

The chain couples TRBV27 to TRBJ2-7; TRBD1 matches at 9 bases. The length of the CDR3 is 16 residues. J gave up 1 base and V 2 bases, and 6 bases lay outside the gene matches. Per the germline V gene, CDR1 is MNHEY and CDR2 is SMNVEV (reference sequence). CDR3 sequence reads: CASSLRWTGASYEQYF. The CDR3 DNA is TGTGCCAGCAGTTTAAGGTGGACAGGGGCATCCTACGAGCAGTACTTC.

The genes are TRBV3-1 (or the pseudogene TRBV3-2) and TRBJ2-5, with D possibly being TRBD2 (6 bases). This CDR3 region has 15 residues. Between the trimmed V and J ends, which lost 1 base and 6 bases, there was a span of 15 bases. The germline V gene encodes CDR1 LGHDT and CDR2 YNNKEL (reference sequence). The CDR3: CASSQGQLGGQTQYF. The DNA of the CDR3 is TGTGCCAGCAGCCAAGGTCAGCTGGGGGGACAGACCCAGTACTTC.

The J gene is TRBJ1-5, the V gene TRBV19; a weak D match, TRBD1 (5 bases). The CDR3 has 13 residues. Germline loops: CDR1 LNHDA, CDR2 SQIVND (reference sequence). The V end lost 10 bases, the J end lost 4 bases, and 14 bases lay between the germline ends. The CDR3 coding sequence is TGTGCCACTCAGACAGTACCGAATCAGCCCCAGCATTTT. Residues: CATQTVPNQPQHF.

The gene calls are TRBV5-6 and TRBJ2-3, with 10 nucleotides matching TRBD2. Germline lookup yields CDR1 SGHDT and CDR2 YYEEEE. The CDR3 has 15 residues. V trimming: 4 bases; J trimming: 7 bases; junction bases outside the gene matches: 9. The CDR3 is CASSDEREGTHTQYF. The CDR3 DNA is TGTGCCAGCAGCGACGAGCGGGAGGGCACCCATACGCAGTATTTT.

This sequence joins TRBV29-1 and TRBJ2-1, with TRBD2 matching 8 bases. The junction had 8 bases not matched to a gene; V was cut back by 7 bases and J by 9 bases. Germline CDR1 is SQVTM and CDR2 is ANQGSEA. The CDR3 consists of 12 residues. This CDR3 reads CSAGLAVSEQFF. The CDR3 nucleotides are TGCAGCGCCGGACTAGCAGTAAGTGAGCAGTTCTTC.

The genes are TRBV6-6 and TRBJ1-4; D is undetermined. The length of the CDR3 is 16 residues. Germline-derived CDR1 and CDR2 are MNHNY and SVGAGI (reference sequence). V was clipped by 2 bases and J by 6 bases, with 16 bases between them. CDR3 sequence reads: CASSYGLAVRDEKLFF. CDR3 nucleotide sequence: TGTGCCAGCAGTTACGGGCTCGCGGTGCGGGATGAAAAACTGTTTTTT.

The chain recombines TRBV29-1 with TRBJ2-7, with D maybe TRBD1 (6 bases). The length of the CDR3 is 13 residues. The germline gives CDR1 SQVTM, CDR2 ANQGSEA. V was shortened by 4 bases and J by 2 bases, with 12 bases between the two germline ends. The CDR3 spells CSVGWQGTYEQYF. The CDR3 DNA reads as TGCAGCGTTGGCTGGCAGGGGACCTACGAGCAGTACTTC.

The chain uses TRBV2 and TRBJ2-1; 8 bases match TRBD2. The length of the CDR3 is 15 residues. Trimming took 2 bases from V and 8 from J; bases not matched to a gene: 8. From germline, CDR1 is SNHLY and CDR2 FYNNEI. This chain's CDR3 is CASSEYPGGPDEQFF. In nucleotides, the CDR3 is TGTGCCAGCAGTGAATATCCGGGAGGGCCGGATGAGCAGTTCTTC.

CDR3 nucleotide sequence: TGTGCCAGCAGCCAAGATCGCCCTAGCGGAGACAACAATGAGCAGTTCTTC. This sequence encodes CASSQDRPSGDNNEQFF. This chain links TRBV3-1 (or the pseudogene TRBV3-2) with TRBJ2-1; 7 bases are a match to TRBD2. The trim removed 0 bases at V and 5 bases at J, leaving 10 bases unmatched. This CDR3 region has 17 residues. The germline CDR1 and CDR2 sequences are LGHDT and YNNKEL (reference sequence).

This rearrangement joins TRBV27 to TRBJ2-3, with D perhaps TRBD1 (6 bases). The CDR3 has 15 amino acids. Trimming removed 2 bases from V and 0 bases from J, with 9 bases in between. Germline values: CDR1 MNHEY, CDR2 SMNVEV (reference sequence). The CDR3 spells CASSLMDSSTDTQYF. DNA for the CDR3: TGTGCCAGCAGTTTAATGGACAGCAGCACAGATACGCAGTATTTT.

The J gene is TRBJ2-3, the V gene TRBV9; 8 positions match TRBD2. Unmatched junction bases numbered 6, after V lost 0 bases and J lost 3 bases. Germline values: CDR1 SGDLS, CDR2 YYNGEE. The CDR3 spans 16 residues. The CDR3, as DNA: TGTGCCAGCAGCGTAGGCGGTAGCGGGATAACAGATACGCAGTATTTT. It encodes CASSVGGSGITDTQYF.

This clone was counted a single time. J is TRBJ2-7 and V is TRBV5-1; D possibly corresponds to TRBD2 (6 bases). The CDR3 is 14 amino acids. Germline values: CDR1 SGHRS, CDR2 YFSETQ. The germline V and J ends were trimmed by 5 bases and 5 bases, with 17 bases remaining between them. The chain's CDR3 is CASRPRELVHEQYF. The CDR3 DNA is TGCGCCAGCAGGCCACGGGAGCTAGTCCACGAGCAGTACTTC. The full variable domain, in which reference TRBV5-1 and TRBJ2-7 provide the parts outside the CDR3, is KAGVTQTPRYLIKTRGQQVTLSCSPISGHRSVSWYQQTPGQGLQFLFEYFSETQRNKGNFPGRFSGRQFSNSRSEMNVSTLELGDSALYLCASRPRELVHEQYFGPGTRLTVT.

This clone was seen a single time. This chain uses TRBV5-6 with TRBJ1-5; TRBD1 agrees at 9 bases. J gave up 6 bases and V 3 bases, and 4 bases lay outside the gene matches. This CDR3 comprises 14 residues. Germline lookup yields CDR1 SGHDT and CDR2 YYEEEE. CDR3 sequence: CASSWGQGSQPQHF. The CDR3 region has the DNA TGTGCCAGCAGCTGGGGACAGGGAAGTCAGCCCCAGCATTTT.

This clone was seen more than once but under ten times. The genes are TRBV7-9 and TRBJ2-1; the match to TRBD2 covers 11 bases. The germline V gene encodes CDR1 SEHNR and CDR2 FQNEAQ (reference sequence). The V gene end was trimmed by 5 bases and the J gene end by 8 bases; junction bases not matched to a gene: 14. The CDR3 covers 17 residues. DNA for the CDR3: TGTGCCAGCAGCCCAACCCTACTAGCGGGAGTTTGGCATGAGCAGTTCTTC. Its translation is CASSPTLLAGVWHEQFF.

V usage is TRBV10-2 and J usage is TRBJ1-6; TRBD1 matches 8 bases. CDR1 WSHSY and CDR2 SAAADI come from the germline V gene. This CDR3 is 13 amino acids long. V shed 7 bases, J shed 8 bases, and the junction held 4 bases outside the gene matches. The CDR3, as DNA: TGCGCCAGCACCGGGACAGGTTATTCACCCCTCCACTTT. Protein: CASTGTGYSPLHF.

The chain couples TRBV4-3 to TRBJ2-3; weak D call: TRBD2 (5 bases). V shed 0 bases and J shed 2 bases, with 12 bases lying between them. Looked up from germline, CDR1 is LGHNA and CDR2 is YSLEER. The CDR3 spans 16 residues. The CDR3 reads CASSQDLGSPTDTQYF. In DNA, the CDR3 is TGCGCCAGCAGCCAAGATTTGGGGAGCCCCACAGATACGCAGTATTTT.

V is TRBV10-3 and J is TRBJ1-3; 11 bases align to TRBD1. The germline gives CDR1 ENHRY, CDR2 SYGVKD. The J segment lost 4 bases and the V segment lost 6 bases, leaving 14 bases of the junction unmatched. The CDR3 extends over 18 amino acids. The CDR3 coding sequence is TGTGCCATCAGACAGGACAGGGGGCGATTCCCGTCCGGAAACACCATATATTTT. It encodes CAIRQDRGRFPSGNTIYF.

The chain joins TRBV29-1 to TRBJ2-7, with 7 positions matching TRBD2. Trimming at V came to 6 bases and at J to 3 bases, leaving 2 bases not matched to a gene. This CDR3 contains 11 residues. Looked up from germline, CDR1 is SQVTM and CDR2 is ANQGSEA. The CDR3, as DNA: TGCAGCGTCGGGACTAACTACGAGCAGTACTTC. Translating it yields CSVGTNYEQYF.

Written as DNA, the CDR3 is TGTGCCAGCAGCTCCTTCGGACTAGCGGGAGGGACAGATACGCAGTATTTT. Its protein product is CASSSFGLAGGTDTQYF. The rearrangement uses TRBV7-3 and TRBJ2-3; 15 bases agree with TRBD2. Germline CDR1 SGHTA, CDR2 FQGTGA. The CDR3 runs to 17 residues. Trimming removed 4 bases from V and 3 bases from J; junction bases left unmatched: 5.